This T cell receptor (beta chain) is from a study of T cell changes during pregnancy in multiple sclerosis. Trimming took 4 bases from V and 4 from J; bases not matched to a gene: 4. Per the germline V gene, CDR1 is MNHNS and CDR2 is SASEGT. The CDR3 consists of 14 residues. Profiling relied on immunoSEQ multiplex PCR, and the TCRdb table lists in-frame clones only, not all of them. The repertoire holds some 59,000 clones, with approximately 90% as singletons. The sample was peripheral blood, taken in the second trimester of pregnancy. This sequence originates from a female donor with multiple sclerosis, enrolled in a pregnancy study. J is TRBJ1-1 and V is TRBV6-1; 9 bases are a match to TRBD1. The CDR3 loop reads CASSGTGGSTEAFF. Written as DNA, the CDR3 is TGTGCCAGCAGTGGAACAGGGGGCAGCACTGAAGCTTTCTTT.